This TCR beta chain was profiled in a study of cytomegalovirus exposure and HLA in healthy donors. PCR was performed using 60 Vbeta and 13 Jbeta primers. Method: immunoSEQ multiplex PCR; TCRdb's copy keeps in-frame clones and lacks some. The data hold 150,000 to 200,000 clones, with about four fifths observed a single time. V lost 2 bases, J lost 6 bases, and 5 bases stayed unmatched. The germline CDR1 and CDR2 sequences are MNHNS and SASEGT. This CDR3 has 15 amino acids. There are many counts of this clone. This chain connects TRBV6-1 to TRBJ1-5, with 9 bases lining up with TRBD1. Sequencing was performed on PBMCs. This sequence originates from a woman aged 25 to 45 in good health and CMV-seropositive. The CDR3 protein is CASSEPGTGSQPQHF. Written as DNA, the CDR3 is TGTGCCAGCAGTGAACCCGGGACAGGGAGTCAGCCCCAGCATTTT.